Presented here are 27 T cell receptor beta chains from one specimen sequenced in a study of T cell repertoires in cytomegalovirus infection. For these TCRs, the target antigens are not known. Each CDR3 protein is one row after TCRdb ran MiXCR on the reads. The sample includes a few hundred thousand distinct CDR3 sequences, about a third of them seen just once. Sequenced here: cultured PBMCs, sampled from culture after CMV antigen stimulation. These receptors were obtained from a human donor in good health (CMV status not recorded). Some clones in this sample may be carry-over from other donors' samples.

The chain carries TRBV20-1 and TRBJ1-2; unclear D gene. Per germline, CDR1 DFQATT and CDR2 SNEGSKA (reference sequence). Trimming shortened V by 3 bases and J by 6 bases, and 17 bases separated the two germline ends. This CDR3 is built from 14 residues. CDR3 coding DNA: TGCAGTGCTAGTCCCGGCCGGGAGAAGGATGGCTACACCTTC. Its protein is CSASPGREKDGYTF.

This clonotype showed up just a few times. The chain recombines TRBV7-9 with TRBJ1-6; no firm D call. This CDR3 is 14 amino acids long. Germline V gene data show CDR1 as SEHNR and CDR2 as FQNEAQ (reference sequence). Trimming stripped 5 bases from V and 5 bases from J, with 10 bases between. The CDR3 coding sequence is TGTGCCAGCAGCGAGCACCTAAATAATTCACCCCTCCACTTT. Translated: CASSEHLNNSPLHF.

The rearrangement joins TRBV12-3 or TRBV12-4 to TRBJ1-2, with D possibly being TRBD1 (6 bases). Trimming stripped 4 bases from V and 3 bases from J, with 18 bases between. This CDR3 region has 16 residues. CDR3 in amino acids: CASSSPYRVGDYGYTF. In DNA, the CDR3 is TGTGCCAGCAGTTCACCTTACAGGGTCGGGGACTATGGCTACACCTTC.

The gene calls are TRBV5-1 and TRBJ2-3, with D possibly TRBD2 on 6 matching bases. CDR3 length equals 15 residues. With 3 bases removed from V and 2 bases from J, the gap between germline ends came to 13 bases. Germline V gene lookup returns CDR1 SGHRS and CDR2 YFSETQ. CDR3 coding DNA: TGCGCCAGCAGCTGGTTGGGACTTGACACAGATACGCAGTATTTT. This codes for CASSWLGLDTDTQYF. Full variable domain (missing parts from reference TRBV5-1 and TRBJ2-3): KAGVTQTPRYLIKTRGQQVTLSCSPISGHRSVSWYQQTPGQGLQFLFEYFSETQRNKGNFPGRFSGRQFSNSRSEMNVSTLELGDSALYLCASSWLGLDTDTQYFGPGTRLTVL.

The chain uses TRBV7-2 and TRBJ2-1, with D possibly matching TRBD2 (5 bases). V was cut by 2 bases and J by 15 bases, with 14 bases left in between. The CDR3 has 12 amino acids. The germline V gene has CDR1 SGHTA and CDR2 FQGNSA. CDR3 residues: CASSLLEGYRFF. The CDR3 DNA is TGTGCCAGCAGCTTACTAGAGGGTTATCGGTTCTTC.

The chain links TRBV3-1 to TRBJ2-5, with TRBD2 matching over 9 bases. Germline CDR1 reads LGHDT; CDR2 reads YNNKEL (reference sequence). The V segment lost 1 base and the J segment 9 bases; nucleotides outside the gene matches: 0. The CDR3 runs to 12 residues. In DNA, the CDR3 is TGTGCCAGCAGCCAAGGCGGGAGGGCCCAGTACTTC. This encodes CASSQGGRAQYF.

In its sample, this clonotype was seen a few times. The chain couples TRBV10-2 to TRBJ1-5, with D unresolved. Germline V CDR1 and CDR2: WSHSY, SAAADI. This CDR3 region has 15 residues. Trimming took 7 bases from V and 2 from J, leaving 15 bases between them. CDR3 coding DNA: TGCGCCAGCACAAGATACCGGGATGGCAATCAGCCCCAGCATTTT. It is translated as CASTRYRDGNQPQHF.

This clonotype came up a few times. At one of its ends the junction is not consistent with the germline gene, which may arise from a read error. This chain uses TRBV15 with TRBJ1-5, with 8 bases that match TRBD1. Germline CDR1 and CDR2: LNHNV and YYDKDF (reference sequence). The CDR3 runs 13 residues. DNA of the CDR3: TGTGCCACCAGCAGAGACGGGGACAGGCAGCGGCTTTTT. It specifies CATSRDGDRQRLF.

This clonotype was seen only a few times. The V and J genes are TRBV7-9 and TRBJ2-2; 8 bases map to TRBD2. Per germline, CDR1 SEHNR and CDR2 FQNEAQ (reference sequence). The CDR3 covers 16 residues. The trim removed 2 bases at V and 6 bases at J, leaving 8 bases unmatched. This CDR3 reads CASSLMPAGDAGELFF. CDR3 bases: TGTGCCAGCAGCTTAATGCCAGCGGGAGATGCCGGGGAGCTGTTTTTT. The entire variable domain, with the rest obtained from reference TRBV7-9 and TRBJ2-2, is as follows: DTGVSQNPRHKITKRGQNVTFRCDPISEHNRLYWYRQTLGQGPEFLTYFQNEAQLEKSRLLSDRFSAERPKGSFSTLEIQRTEQGDSAMYLCASSLMPAGDAGELFFGEGSRLTVL.

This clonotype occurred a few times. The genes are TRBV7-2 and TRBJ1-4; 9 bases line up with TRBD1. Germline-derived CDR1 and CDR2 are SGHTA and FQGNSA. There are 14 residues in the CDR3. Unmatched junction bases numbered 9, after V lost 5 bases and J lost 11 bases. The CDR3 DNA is TGTGCCAGCAGCCTCTATGGGGACAGGGTTAAACTGTTTTTT. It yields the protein CASSLYGDRVKLFF. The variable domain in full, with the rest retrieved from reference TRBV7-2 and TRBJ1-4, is GAGVSQSPSNKVTEKGKDVELRCDPISGHTALYWYRQSLGQGLEFLIYFQGNSAPDKSGLPSDRFSAERTGGSVSTLTIQRTQQEDSAVYLCASSLYGDRVKLFFGSGTQLSVL.

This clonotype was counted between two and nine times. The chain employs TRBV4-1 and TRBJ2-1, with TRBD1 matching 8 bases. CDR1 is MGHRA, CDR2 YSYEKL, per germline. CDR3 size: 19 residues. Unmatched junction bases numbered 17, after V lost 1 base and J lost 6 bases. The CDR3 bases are TGCGCCAGCAGCCAAGTTCCAGGGGGCCTACCAACAAGACGCAATGAGCAGTTCTTC. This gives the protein CASSQVPGGLPTRRNEQFF.

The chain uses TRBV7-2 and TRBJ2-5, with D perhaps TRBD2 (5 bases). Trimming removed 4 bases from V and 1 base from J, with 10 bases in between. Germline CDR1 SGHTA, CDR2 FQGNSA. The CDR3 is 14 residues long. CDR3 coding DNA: TGTACCAGCAGCTCGGACTTATTCCAAGAGACCCAGTACTTC. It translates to CTSSSDLFQETQYF.

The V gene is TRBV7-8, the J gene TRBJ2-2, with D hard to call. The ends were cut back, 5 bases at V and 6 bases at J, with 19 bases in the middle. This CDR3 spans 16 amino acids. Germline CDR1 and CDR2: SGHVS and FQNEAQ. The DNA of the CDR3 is TGTGCCAGCAGCCCTGGACCCAGCTCTAGATCCGGGGAGCTGTTTTTT. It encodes CASSPGPSSRSGELFF.

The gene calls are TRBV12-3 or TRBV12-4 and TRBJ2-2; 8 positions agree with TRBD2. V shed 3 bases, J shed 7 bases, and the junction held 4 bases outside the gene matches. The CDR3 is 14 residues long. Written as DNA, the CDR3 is TGTGCCAGCAGTTTGAGCGGGAGAGTCGGGGAGCTGTTTTTT. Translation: CASSLSGRVGELFF.

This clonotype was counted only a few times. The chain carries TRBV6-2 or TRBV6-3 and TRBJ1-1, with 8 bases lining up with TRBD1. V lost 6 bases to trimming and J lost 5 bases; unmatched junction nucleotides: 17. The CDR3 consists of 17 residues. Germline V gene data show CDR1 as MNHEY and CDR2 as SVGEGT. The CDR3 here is CASSRRGPSTGVTEAFF. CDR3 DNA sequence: TGTGCCAGCAGCCGTAGGGGCCCTTCGACAGGGGTTACTGAAGCTTTCTTT.

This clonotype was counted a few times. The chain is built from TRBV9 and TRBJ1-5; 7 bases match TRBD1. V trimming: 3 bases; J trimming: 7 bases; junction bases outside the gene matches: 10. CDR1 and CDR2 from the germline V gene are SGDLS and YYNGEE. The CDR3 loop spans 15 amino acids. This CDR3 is CASSATGAPGQPQHF. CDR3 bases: TGTGCCAGCAGCGCCACAGGGGCCCCCGGGCAGCCCCAGCATTTT.

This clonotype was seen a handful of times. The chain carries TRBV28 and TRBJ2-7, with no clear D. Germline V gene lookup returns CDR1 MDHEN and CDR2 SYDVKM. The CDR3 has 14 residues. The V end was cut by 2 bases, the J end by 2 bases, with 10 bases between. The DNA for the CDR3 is TGTGCCAGCAGTTTACGGTTAGCAGCCTACGAGCAGTACTTC. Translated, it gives CASSLRLAAYEQYF.

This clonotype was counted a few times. CDR3 sequence: CASSLSRDRGLSASNQPQHF. The CDR3 DNA follows: TGTGCCAGCAGTTTATCCCGGGACAGGGGATTGAGTGCCAGCAATCAGCCCCAGCATTTT. This rearrangement joins TRBV12-3 or TRBV12-4 to TRBJ1-5; 10 bases map to TRBD1. Trimming at V came to 2 bases and at J to 1 base, leaving 14 bases not matched to a gene. This CDR3 contains 20 residues.

The CDR3 region is CASSSTRDAVRLSRYTF. DNA for the CDR3: TGTGCCAGCAGCTCTACTCGGGACGCAGTCAGACTTTCGAGATACACCTTC. The chain combines TRBV7-2 with TRBJ1-2; D possibly corresponds to TRBD1 (5 bases). V was shortened by 4 bases and J by 11 bases, with 29 bases between the two germline ends. The germline gives CDR1 SGHTA, CDR2 FQGNSA. The CDR3 runs 17 residues.

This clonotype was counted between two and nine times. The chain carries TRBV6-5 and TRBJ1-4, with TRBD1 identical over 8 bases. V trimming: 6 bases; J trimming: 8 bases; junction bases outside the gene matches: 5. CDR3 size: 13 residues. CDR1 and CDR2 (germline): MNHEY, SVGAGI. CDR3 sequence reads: CASSRGQGEKLFF. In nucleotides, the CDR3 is TGTGCCAGCAGCCGCGGACAGGGAGAAAAACTGTTTTTT.

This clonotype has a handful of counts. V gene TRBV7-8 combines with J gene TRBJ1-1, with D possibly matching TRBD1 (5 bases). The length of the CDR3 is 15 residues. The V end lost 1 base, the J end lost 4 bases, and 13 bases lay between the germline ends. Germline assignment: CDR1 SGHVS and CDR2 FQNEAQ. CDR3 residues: CASSLGVGGGTEAFF. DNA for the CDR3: TGTGCCAGCAGCTTAGGGGTGGGGGGGGGCACTGAAGCTTTCTTT.

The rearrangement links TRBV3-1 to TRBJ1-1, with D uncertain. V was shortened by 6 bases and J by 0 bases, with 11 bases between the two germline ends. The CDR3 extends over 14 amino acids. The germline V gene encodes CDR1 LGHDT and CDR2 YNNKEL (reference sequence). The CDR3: CASRKQRMNTEAFF. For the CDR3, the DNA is TGTGCCAGCAGGAAACAGCGTATGAACACTGAAGCTTTCTTT.

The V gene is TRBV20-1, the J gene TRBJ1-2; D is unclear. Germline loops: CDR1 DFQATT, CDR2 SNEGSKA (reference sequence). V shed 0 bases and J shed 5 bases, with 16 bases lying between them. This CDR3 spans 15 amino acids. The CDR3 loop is CSARDLKSTPYGYTF. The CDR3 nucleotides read TGCAGTGCTAGAGATTTGAAAAGTACCCCTTATGGCTACACCTTC.

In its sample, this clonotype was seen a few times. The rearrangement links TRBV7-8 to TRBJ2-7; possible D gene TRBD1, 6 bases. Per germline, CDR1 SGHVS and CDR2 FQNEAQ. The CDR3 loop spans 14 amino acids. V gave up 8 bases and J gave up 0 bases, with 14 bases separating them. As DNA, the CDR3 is TGTGCCAGCGGGACGGGACACCACTCCTACGAGCAGTACTTC. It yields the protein CASGTGHHSYEQYF.

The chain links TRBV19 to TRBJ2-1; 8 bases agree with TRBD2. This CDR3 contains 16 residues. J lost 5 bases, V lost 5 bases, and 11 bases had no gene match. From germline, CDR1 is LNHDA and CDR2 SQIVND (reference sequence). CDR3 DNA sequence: TGTGCCAGTAGTCCGCGTGGGGGTAGCGGGAACAATGAGCAGTTCTTC. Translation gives CASSPRGGSGNNEQFF.

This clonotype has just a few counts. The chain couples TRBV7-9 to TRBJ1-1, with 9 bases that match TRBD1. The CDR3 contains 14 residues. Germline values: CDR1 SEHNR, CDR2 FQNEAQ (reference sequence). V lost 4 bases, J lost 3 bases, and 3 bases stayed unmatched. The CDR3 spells CASSSTGGHTEAFF. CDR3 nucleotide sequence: TGTGCCAGCAGCTCTACAGGGGGCCACACTGAAGCTTTCTTT.

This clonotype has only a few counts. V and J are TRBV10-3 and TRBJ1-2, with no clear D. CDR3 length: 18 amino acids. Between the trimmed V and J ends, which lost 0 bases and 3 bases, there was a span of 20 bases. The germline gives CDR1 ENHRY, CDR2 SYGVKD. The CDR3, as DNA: TGTGCCATCAGTGAGTCGATGCCAGGACCCTTTTTGGACTATGGCTACACCTTC. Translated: CAISESMPGPFLDYGYTF.